The clone carrying this T cell receptor beta chain came up a few times. No antigen is known for it. After removal of 6 bases from V and 7 bases from J, the junction contained 12 bases not matched to a gene. CDR3 length equals 16 residues. In germline, CDR1 is KGHSH, CDR2 LQKENI. Since all of the isolated RNA was reverse transcribed, expressed TCRB transcripts were what got sequenced. Produced via immunoSEQ multiplex PCR; TCRdb's table is partial and in-frame only. The sample contains more than 300,000 clones, roughly 12% of which appear only once. Each donor gave one heparinised blood draw averaging roughly 100 mL. CD4+ cells of the naive, central memory, regulatory and stem cell-like memory types were sorted via CD45RO/CCR7/CD25/CD127/CD95/CD27. This record belongs to a study of beta chain features in type 1 diabetes. General study points: The naive, central memory and Treg TCRB repertoires showed an apparent similarity that was greater among patients than among healthy donors. In every one of the four CD4+ subsets, TCRB CDR3s were moderately but significantly shorter in Type 1 diabetes patients.

This chain joins TRBV18 and TRBJ2-1; 10 nucleotides agree with TRBD2. Sequenced input: naive CD4+ T cells from blood. The TCR originated in a man younger than 35 in good health. CDR3 sequence (DNA): TGTGCCAGCTCCCTCATGGAGCGGGGGGGTCCGAATGAGCAGTTCTTC. Encoded protein: CASSLMERGGPNEQFF.